A selection of T cell receptor beta chains follows, all from one sample in a study of blood T cell repertoires in COVID-19. Libraries were prepared by immunoSEQ multiplex PCR; TCRdb keeps only in-frame clonotypes and omits some of them. The sample records about 210,000 clones, 80% to 90% being singletons. The sequenced material came from PBMCs or T cells enriched from blood (not recorded which). All receptors come from a man aged 18 to 29 with acute COVID-19. Both conserved end residues are part of each CDR3. Fields, in order: CDR3 DNA, CDR3 protein, D gene, clone size, J gene, V gene. A D gene is named only where the DNA matches it firmly. Part of the rows lack a size; the others show once, few, many or a class for expanded clones.

TGTGCCAGCAGTGTCTCGCGGGAGGGGCAACAGAAGCAGTTCTTC,CASSVSREGQQKQFF,TRBD2,.,TRBJ2-1,TRBV2
TGTGCTAGTGGTTTGGGTAGGGGGGGTTACGAGCAGTACTTC,CASGLGRGGYEQYF,.,.,TRBJ2-7,TRBV12-5
TGTGCCAGCAGCGACGGGACAGCCACACAAGAGACCCAGTACTTC,CASSDGTATQETQYF,TRBD1,.,TRBJ2-5,TRBV9
TGTGCCAGCAGCCGAGACAGGGGTGAGCAGTACTTC,CASSRDRGEQYF,TRBD1,.,TRBJ2-7,TRBV7-9
TGTGCCAGCAGCGCCCGGACAGCAAGCTCCTACGAGCAGTACTTC,CASSARTASSYEQYF,.,.,TRBJ2-7,TRBV4-2
TGTGCCAGCTCCCGGGCAGGGGTTTTCGACGAGCAGTACTTC,CASSRAGVFDEQYF,.,.,TRBJ2-7,TRBV6-5
TGTGCCAGCAGCTCCTCTGCTAGAGGGCGGAATGAAAAACTGTTTTTT,CASSSSARGRNEKLFF,.,.,TRBJ1-4,TRBV7-2
TGTGCCTGGAAAAACGAGGAAATGTACCAAGAGACCCAGTACTTC,CAWKNEEMYQETQYF,.,.,TRBJ2-5,TRBV30
TGTGCCAGCACCTCGACGGGGCCCCAGCATTTT,CASTSTGPQHF,.,.,TRBJ1-5,TRBV6-5
TGTGCCAGCAGCTTGGCTCTACTAGCGGGACCCGGGGAGCTGTTTTTT,CASSLALLAGPGELFF,TRBD2,.,TRBJ2-2,TRBV5-8
TGCGCCAGCAGCCCTACGACTAGCGGGAGGGTCGAGCAGTACTTC,CASSPTTSGRVEQYF,TRBD2,.,TRBJ2-7,TRBV4-3
TGTGCCAGCAGACCTAACGGGGGTCGCTCTGGAAACACCATATATTTT,CASRPNGGRSGNTIYF,.,.,TRBJ1-3,TRBV27
TGTGCCAGCAGCCAAGATAGAGCGGGAGCCTACAATGAGCAGTTCTTC,CASSQDRAGAYNEQFF,TRBD2,.,TRBJ2-1,TRBV3-1/TRBV3-2
TGTGCCAGCAGCTCGGGACTAGCGGGGTTGGGAGGCACAGATACGCAGTATTTT,CASSSGLAGLGGTDTQYF,TRBD2,.,TRBJ2-3,TRBV9
TGTGCCACCAGCAGAGATGCCCCGAGCTCCTACAATGAGCAGTTCTTC,CATSRDAPSSYNEQFF,.,.,TRBJ2-1,TRBV15
TGTGCCAGCAGCGTAGGAGGGTTAGGCACTGAAGCTTTCTTT,CASSVGGLGTEAFF,.,.,TRBJ1-1,TRBV9
TGTGCCAGTAGTATAGATCCCGGACAGGGAAATCAGCCCCAGCATTTT,CASSIDPGQGNQPQHF,TRBD1,once,TRBJ1-5,TRBV19
TGTGCCAGCAGGGCCGGGACAGGAGGAACCGGGGAGCTGTTTTTT,CASRAGTGGTGELFF,TRBD1,.,TRBJ2-2,TRBV28
TGTGCCAGCAGTTATTCAGGGGACGGTCCCTACGAGCAGTACTTC,CASSYSGDGPYEQYF,.,.,TRBJ2-7,TRBV6-5
TGTGCCTGGATAAACCGGGCCCAGGGGGCGGACATTCAGTACTTC,CAWINRAQGADIQYF,TRBD1,.,TRBJ2-4,TRBV30
TGTGCCAGCAGCTCCAGGTCGAGCTTAGGAGCTTTCTTT,CASSSRSSLGAFF,.,.,TRBJ1-1,TRBV7-9
TGTGCCAGCAGTTTACTCGGACAGGGCGAAGAATTC,CASSLLGQGEEF,TRBD1,.,TRBJ2-7,TRBV28
TGTGCCAGCAGTTTTTCGGGGATCTCCTACGAGCAGTACTTC,CASSFSGISYEQYF,.,.,TRBJ2-7,TRBV28
TGTGCCAGTAGCTTACTGATGAACACTGAAGCTTTCTTT,CASSLLMNTEAFF,.,.,TRBJ1-1,TRBV19
TGCGCCAGCAGACTCGGACAGTCTAACTATGGCTACACCTTC,CASRLGQSNYGYTF,.,once,TRBJ1-2,TRBV5-1
TGTGCCAGCAGTGAAGGTGGCTTCAACTACAATGAGCAGTTCTTC,CASSEGGFNYNEQFF,.,few,TRBJ2-1,TRBV2
TGTGCCTGGAGTCAAGACCGGGGCAATCAGCCCCAGCATTTT,CAWSQDRGNQPQHF,.,.,TRBJ1-5,TRBV30
TGTGCCAGCCAACCGGGACTAGCGGGAGCCAGAGCTTCCTGGAGTGAGCAGTTCTTC,CASQPGLAGARASWSEQFF,TRBD2,.,TRBJ2-1,TRBV19
TGTGCCATCAGTGAGATGGGACAGGGGACTGAAGCTTTCTTT,CAISEMGQGTEAFF,TRBD1,few,TRBJ1-1,TRBV10-3
TGTGCCAGCAGCCCGGGGGGGGGCGACGCTTTCTTT,CASSPGGGDAFF,.,.,TRBJ1-1,TRBV28
TGTGCCTGGAGTGAGGGGACAGGCCAAGAGACCCAGTACTTC,CAWSEGTGQETQYF,TRBD1,.,TRBJ2-5,TRBV30
TGTGCCAGCGCCCGGGGAGTTCAGAGTAACACCATATATTTT,CASARGVQSNTIYF,.,.,TRBJ1-3,TRBV27
TGTGCCAGCAGTTACAAAGGCAGGGGGCTGGGCGAGCAGTACTTC,CASSYKGRGLGEQYF,TRBD1,.,TRBJ2-7,TRBV6-5
TGTGCCAGCAGTCCCACCAGGCCCGGGGAGCTGTTTTTT,CASSPTRPGELFF,.,.,TRBJ2-2,TRBV27
TGTGCCAGCAGCCGCCCGGGAGGCAGGGGGCACCGTCGGAACCCATATAGCAATCAGCCCCAGCATTTT,CASSRPGGRGHRRNPYSNQPQHF,TRBD1,.,TRBJ1-5,TRBV7-8
TGTGCCAGCTCACCAGGAGCAGAAGAGACCCAGTACTTC,CASSPGAEETQYF,.,.,TRBJ2-5,TRBV18
TGTGCCAGCGTCCGGGACAGGGTCTCTGGCTACACCTTC,CASVRDRVSGYTF,TRBD1,.,TRBJ1-2,TRBV6-5
TGTGCCAGCAGTGAAGGAGAAGAAGTCACAGATACGCAGTATTTT,CASSEGEEVTDTQYF,.,.,TRBJ2-3,TRBV6-1
TGTGCCAGCAGCTTGGGCCCAACAGGGGGCGCGGAGGGCTACACCTTC,CASSLGPTGGAEGYTF,TRBD1,.,TRBJ1-2,TRBV7-9
TGTGCCAGCAGGGGCGGGATAGAAAACACCGGGGAGCTGTTTTTT,CASRGGIENTGELFF,.,.,TRBJ2-2,TRBV6-5
TGTGCCAGTAGTATAGGACTAGCGGAGGGCACAGATACGCAGTATTTT,CASSIGLAEGTDTQYF,TRBD2,.,TRBJ2-3,TRBV19
TGTGCCAGCAGCCAAGTAATAGGGCGGGAGTCCCACGAGCAGTACTTC,CASSQVIGRESHEQYF,TRBD2,.,TRBJ2-7,TRBV4-2
TGTGCCAGCAGTTTGGAGGGGACAGGGAACGAGCAGTACTTC,CASSLEGTGNEQYF,TRBD1,once,TRBJ2-7,TRBV27
TGCGCCAGCAGCTTGGTAGCAGGGGGCTCTGGTGGCTACACCTTC,CASSLVAGGSGGYTF,TRBD1,.,TRBJ1-2,TRBV5-1
TGTGCCAGCATCCGGACAGTCTCTGGAAACACCATATATTTT,CASIRTVSGNTIYF,.,.,TRBJ1-3,TRBV7-9
TGCGCCAGCAGCCAAGATCGGGGAGAGACCCAGTACTTC,CASSQDRGETQYF,.,.,TRBJ2-5,TRBV4-3
TGTGCCAGCAGCTTGATCAACGGACTCTCTGGAAACACCATATATTTT,CASSLINGLSGNTIYF,.,.,TRBJ1-3,TRBV5-4
TGTGCCAGCAGCTTAAGCGGGAATCAGCCCCAGCATTTT,CASSLSGNQPQHF,.,.,TRBJ1-5,TRBV7-8
TGTGCCAGCAGCGAAGGGGGCTTCGGGTTGAACTACAATGAGCAGTTCTTC,CASSEGGFGLNYNEQFF,TRBD1,.,TRBJ2-1,TRBV7-2
TGTGCCTGGGCGGGGGGGACAGGGCCCTACGAGCAGTACTTC,CAWAGGTGPYEQYF,.,.,TRBJ2-7,TRBV30
TGTGCCAGCAGTTTCGAGGGGGATCAGCCCCAGCATTTT,CASSFEGDQPQHF,.,.,TRBJ1-5,TRBV27
TGTGCCAGCAGTTTCACAGGTACCTACGAGCAGTACTTC,CASSFTGTYEQYF,.,.,TRBJ2-7,TRBV27
TGTGCCAGCAGCCCGGCAGGGGGCAATCAGCCCCAGCATTTT,CASSPAGGNQPQHF,.,.,TRBJ1-5,TRBV28
TGTGCCAGCCGGGACACCTCTAACTATGGCTACACCTTC,CASRDTSNYGYTF,.,.,TRBJ1-2,TRBV19